In this sample, the clone carrying this TCR beta chain turned up once. The antigen is undetermined. The data are from a study of shared clonotypes between healthy human individuals. Libraries were prepared by immunoSEQ multiplex PCR; TCRdb keeps only in-frame clonotypes and omits some of them. The data contain roughly 2.5 million clones, over 85% of them singletons. CDR3 length: 11 residues. V was shortened by 3 bases and J by 10 bases, with 10 bases between the two germline ends. Germline V CDR1 and CDR2: GTSNPN, SVGIG (reference sequence). Notes on the study in general: The naive CD4 repertoires of a few donors were compared, and approximately 5% of clonotypes were shared.

Adults of Caucasian background living in Nashville, Tennessee made up all donors. The gene calls are TRBV30 and TRBJ2-4; weak D call: TRBD1 (6 bases). The sample was naive CD4+ T cells sorted from blood. Stated subset: CD45RA+ positively selected. The clonotype originates from a man aged 18 to 35 in good health. CDR3 nucleotide sequence: TGTGCCTGGAGCGAGGACAGTATTCAGTACTTC. Amino acid sequence: CAWSEDSIQYF.